Each of the 22 T cell receptor beta chains below was sequenced from the same sample in a study of PD-1 blockade in classical Hodgkin lymphoma. Brentuximab vedotin exposure varied among the patients, all of whom had relapsed after autologous stem cell transplantation. The method was immunoSEQ multiplex PCR; TCRdb's version includes in-frame clones alone and lacks a portion of them. The sample consists of 55,000 to 80,000 clones, about 91% of them appearing once. Material: peripheral blood mononuclear cells (PBMCs), obtained at baseline. The receptors stem from a human donor with classical Hodgkin lymphoma.

Details on this clone: This same CDR3 is encoded by further DNA sequences in the sample. The rearrangement uses TRBV19 and TRBJ1-2; D gene uncertain. Between the trimmed V and J ends, which lost 7 bases and 1 base, there was a span of 10 bases. The germline V gene has CDR1 LNHDA and CDR2 SQIVND (reference sequence). This CDR3 has 13 residues. CDR3 coding DNA: TGTGCCAGTACGGAGCAAGTTAACTATGGCTACACCTTC. Amino acid sequence: CASTEQVNYGYTF.

Note on this clone: Mismatch with germline at one junction end may stem from a read error. The chain joins TRBV18 to TRBJ2-7; D is uncertain. The CDR3 has 17 residues. Germline-derived CDR1 and CDR2 are KGHSH and LQKENI. CDR3 protein: CASSPPVQFSMHYEQYF. DNA of the CDR3: TGTGCCAGCTCGCCACCCGTACAGTTCTCGATGCATTACGAGCAGTACTTC.

This sequence joins TRBV4-2 and TRBJ2-7, with D unclear. The CDR3 extends over 14 amino acids. V was pared by 5 bases and J by 0 bases, with 11 bases between. The germline gives CDR1 LGHNA, CDR2 YNFKEQ. CDR3 sequence reads: CASSLWGSSYEQYF. The CDR3 DNA sequence: TGTGCCAGCAGCTTGTGGGGTAGCTCCTACGAGCAGTACTTC.

This clone was seen ten or more times. CDR3 sequence reads: CASSPTGGAYNSPLHF. The CDR3, as DNA: TGTGCCAGCAGCCCGACAGGGGGTGCCTATAATTCACCCCTCCACTTT. This chain connects TRBV5-4 to TRBJ1-6; TRBD1 matches at 9 bases. The germline gives CDR1 SGHNT, CDR2 YYREEE (reference sequence). CDR3 size: 16 residues. With V trimmed by 4 bases and J by 2 bases, 4 bases remained unmatched. Filled out from reference TRBV5-4 and TRBJ1-6, the complete variable domain reads ETGVTQSPTHLIKTRGQQVTLRCSSQSGHNTVSWYQQALGQGPQFIFQYYREEENGRGNFPPRFSGLQFPNYSSELNVNALELDDSALYLCASSPTGGAYNSPLHFGNGTRLTVT.

The chain combines TRBV27 with TRBJ2-7; 7 bases agree with TRBD2. The CDR3 has 14 amino acids. Germline CDR1 MNHEY, CDR2 SMNVEV (reference sequence). Trimming took 5 bases from V and 7 from J; bases not matched to a gene: 11. CDR3 residues: CASSPSGLVREQYF. The DNA of the CDR3 is TGTGCCAGCAGTCCCTCCGGACTAGTCCGGGAGCAGTACTTC.

Concerning this clone: This sample also contains other DNA sequences that code for the same CDR3. This rearrangement joins TRBV25-1 to TRBJ2-5; 11 bases map to TRBD2. This CDR3 has 18 amino acids. The ends lost 3 bases at V and 0 bases at J; junction bases unmatched: 9. The germline CDR1 and CDR2 sequences are MGHDK and SYGVNS. The CDR3 here is CASSDPTSGALYQETQYF. The CDR3 bases are TGTGCCAGCAGTGACCCGACTAGCGGGGCCCTGTACCAAGAGACCCAGTACTTC.

This rearrangement joins TRBV27 to TRBJ1-1; D not resolved. Germline V gene lookup returns CDR1 MNHEY and CDR2 SMNVEV (reference sequence). The CDR3 loop spans 13 amino acids. V was pared by 3 bases and J by 1 base, with 6 bases between. In nucleotides, the CDR3 is TGTGCCAGCAGTTTGGGCGGGAACACTGAAGCTTTCTTT. The encoded protein is CASSLGGNTEAFF.

V usage is TRBV6-5 and J usage is TRBJ2-7; D is uncertain. CDR1 and CDR2 from the germline V gene are MNHEY and SVGAGI. Trimming left V 2 bases short and J 0 bases short, with 8 bases between. This CDR3 contains 14 residues. The CDR3, as DNA: TGTGCCAGCAGTTACCGGGCAGCCTCCTACGAGCAGTACTTC. It yields the protein CASSYRAASYEQYF.

The CDR3 bases are TGTGCCAGTAGTATATGGAATAATTCACCCCTCCACTTT. Encoded protein: CASSIWNNSPLHF. The chain uses TRBV19 and TRBJ1-6; D is undetermined. The germline V and J ends were trimmed by 2 bases and 5 bases, with 4 bases remaining between them. The CDR3 is made up of 13 amino acids. Germline V lookup: CDR1 LNHDA, CDR2 SQIVND (reference sequence).

The V gene is TRBV7-9, the J gene TRBJ2-1, with 10 bases that match TRBD1. The germline CDR1 and CDR2 sequences are SEHNR and FQNEAQ (reference sequence). CDR3 length: 16 residues. The ends lost 1 base at V and 6 bases at J; junction bases unmatched: 6. The CDR3 protein is CASSLVGDRGFNEQFF. As DNA, the CDR3 is TGTGCCAGCAGCTTAGTTGGGGACAGGGGTTTCAATGAGCAGTTCTTC.

The V and J genes are TRBV12-5 and TRBJ1-6, with D perhaps matching TRBD1 (6 bases). The germline gives CDR1 LGHNT, CDR2 FRNRAP. The CDR3 consists of 15 residues. Trimming pared 3 bases from V and 0 bases from J, leaving 6 bases between. CDR3 in amino acids: CASGFRGSYNSPLHF. CDR3 DNA: TGTGCTAGTGGTTTCAGGGGCTCCTATAATTCACCCCTCCACTTT.

V and J are TRBV4-2 and TRBJ2-7; the match to TRBD2 covers 11 bases. V trimming: 1 base; J trimming: 0 bases; junction bases outside the gene matches: 11. Per the germline V gene, CDR1 is LGHNA and CDR2 is YNFKEQ. The CDR3 covers 19 residues. For the CDR3, the DNA is TGTGCCAGCAGCCAAGGCCCCCGGCCTAGCGGGAGGAGCTCCTACGAGCAGTACTTC. Amino acids: CASSQGPRPSGRSSYEQYF.

The chain links TRBV6-5 to TRBJ2-7, with a possible D match to TRBD2 (6 bases). The CDR3 extends over 13 amino acids. Germline V gene sequence: CDR1 MNHEY, CDR2 SVGAGI. V was shortened by 5 bases and J by 3 bases, with 11 bases between the two germline ends. CDR3 nucleotides: TGTGCCAGCAGTGAAGGAGGGAACTACGAGCAGTACTTC. This gives the protein CASSEGGNYEQYF.

This clone was counted a single time. The chain is built from TRBV14 and TRBJ1-6, with a weak D call TRBD1 (5 bases). Per the germline V gene, CDR1 is SGHDN and CDR2 is FVKESK. Trimming removed 3 bases from V and 5 bases from J, with 20 bases in between. The CDR3 sequence is 18 residues long. The CDR3 spells CASSQGVLGRRNNSPLHF. The CDR3 DNA reads TGTGCCAGCAGCCAGGGGGTGTTGGGGAGGAGAAATAATTCACCCCTCCACTTT. The whole variable domain, remainder taken from reference TRBV14 and TRBJ1-6, is EAGVTQFPSHSVIEKGQTVTLRCDPISGHDNLYWYRRVMGKEIKFLLHFVKESKQDESGMPNNRFLAERTGGTYSTLKVQPAELEDSGVYFCASSQGVLGRRNNSPLHFGNGTRLTVT.

The V gene is TRBV6-6, the J gene TRBJ2-2; weak D call: TRBD2 (7 bases). The CDR3 has 16 amino acids. The germline gives CDR1 MNHNY, CDR2 SVGAGI (reference sequence). The germline V and J ends were trimmed by 6 bases and 11 bases, with 25 bases remaining between them. CDR3: CASSLGGGAPSGELFF. The CDR3 DNA sequence: TGTGCCAGCAGCCTAGGAGGGGGGGCACCCTCGGGAGAGCTGTTTTTT.

The rearrangement joins TRBV19 to TRBJ2-5; 9 nucleotides line up with TRBD2. From germline, CDR1 is LNHDA and CDR2 SQIVND (reference sequence). This CDR3 is 15 amino acids long. Trimming removed 6 bases from V and 5 bases from J; junction bases left unmatched: 10. CDR3 nucleotides: TGTGCCAGTAGGAGGCGGGGGGGCCAATGGGAGACCCAGTACTTC. This encodes CASRRRGGQWETQYF.

The V gene is TRBV30, the J gene TRBJ1-1; D may be TRBD1 (5 bases). The CDR3 is 11 residues long. Trimming left V 4 bases short and J 11 bases short, with 14 bases between. CDR1 and CDR2 from the germline V gene are GTSNPN and SVGIG (reference sequence). CDR3 nucleotides: TGTGCCTGGACTAAAGAGGGACGGGCTTTCTTT. Amino acid sequence: CAWTKEGRAFF.

This chain joins TRBV2 and TRBJ2-1, with 7 bases fitting TRBD1. Germline V gene lookup returns CDR1 SNHLY and CDR2 FYNNEI. Trimming removed 7 bases from V and 10 bases from J; junction bases left unmatched: 7. The CDR3 is made up of 12 amino acids. In nucleotides, the CDR3 is TGTGCCAGCACTGCCGGGACAGCCGAGCAGTTCTTC. This sequence encodes CASTAGTAEQFF.

The count of this clone is one. The CDR3 nucleotides read TGTGCCAGCAGCCGAGACCGGGACCCCCATAATCAGCCCCAGCATTTT. It is translated as CASSRDRDPHNQPQHF. The chain carries TRBV7-8 and TRBJ1-5, with D perhaps matching TRBD1 (5 bases). V gave up 5 bases and J gave up 4 bases, with 18 bases separating them. The germline V gene has CDR1 SGHVS and CDR2 FQNEAQ. The CDR3 runs to 16 residues.

This clone occurred a few times. This chain links TRBV2 with TRBJ1-2; the D is unclear. V dropped 7 bases and J dropped 9 bases, with 12 bases sitting between them. The CDR3 sequence is 11 residues long. CDR1 and CDR2 from the germline V gene are SNHLY and FYNNEI. The CDR3 DNA reads as TGTGCCAGCATTAACACTGCGCGCTACACCTTC. It codes for CASINTARYTF.

In DNA, the CDR3 is TGCAGCGTTGAAGATTGGGGACAGGGGTTATACATTCAGTACTTC. Residues: CSVEDWGQGLYIQYF. This chain connects TRBV29-1 to TRBJ2-4, with 10 nucleotides matching TRBD1. CDR1 is SQVTM, CDR2 ANQGSEA, per germline. This CDR3 spans 15 amino acids. V was clipped by 0 bases and J by 8 bases; unmatched bases: 7.

This chain connects TRBV5-1 to TRBJ1-2; the match to TRBD1 covers 10 bases. V dropped 1 base and J dropped 8; count of bases not matched to a gene: 5. The CDR3 consists of 14 residues. The V gene's germline CDR1 is SGHRS and CDR2 YFSETQ. The CDR3, as DNA: TGCGCCAGCAGCTTGAGACAGGGGGCGATAGGCTACACCTTC. This encodes CASSLRQGAIGYTF. The variable domain in full, with the rest retrieved from reference TRBV5-1 and TRBJ1-2, is KAGVTQTPRYLIKTRGQQVTLSCSPISGHRSVSWYQQTPGQGLQFLFEYFSETQRNKGNFPGRFSGRQFSNSRSEMNVSTLELGDSALYLCASSLRQGAIGYTFGSGTRLTVV.